The 30 T cell receptor beta chains in this list originate from one sample, sequenced in a study of read filtering for tumor transcriptome and immune sequencing. Molecular barcoded adaptors covering alpha/delta and beta/gamma chains were used on roughly 400 ng RNA. From the reads, TCRdb called clonotypes with MiXCR, one entry per CDR3 protein. The table records about 39,000 distinct CDR3 sequences, more than 13% of them present only once. The source material was a population of CD138-negative cells sorted from bone marrow. These receptors all stem from a donor aged 40 or over with multiple myeloma.

This clonotype has a handful of counts. It may be a read error: a sequence one base away is much more abundant. This chain links TRBV6-2 or TRBV6-3 with TRBJ1-1; TRBD1 agrees at 7 bases. CDR1 is MNHEY and CDR2 is SVGEGT in the germline V gene. The CDR3 is 16 amino acids. In nucleotides, the CDR3 is TGTGCCAGCAGTTGGGAAAAAGGGGGCACGAACGCTGAAGCTTTCTTT. Translating it yields CASSWEKGGTNAEAFF.

Ten or more counts support this clonotype. This sequence joins TRBV20-1 and TRBJ2-3, with 8 nucleotides matching TRBD2. The CDR3 is 14 residues long. CDR1 DFQATT and CDR2 SNEGSKA come from the germline V gene (reference sequence). V shed 6 bases, J shed 2 bases, and the junction held 7 bases outside the gene matches. CDR3 nucleotide sequence: TGCAGTGCAGCGACTAGCGACATCACAGATACGCAGTATTTT. Residues: CSAATSDITDTQYF.

Many counts were recorded for this clonotype. The V and J genes are TRBV29-1 and TRBJ2-3, with 11 bases lining up with TRBD1. CDR3 size: 13 residues. V was clipped by 6 bases and J by 5 bases; unmatched bases: 4. Per germline, CDR1 SQVTM and CDR2 ANQGSEA. The CDR3 sequence is CSVTGQGGDTQYF. In DNA form, the CDR3 reads TGCAGCGTGACGGGACAGGGGGGAGATACGCAGTATTTT.

The table lists this clonotype with many counts. The chain links TRBV20-1 to TRBJ1-3; a possible D gene is TRBD1 (6 bases). CDR3 length: 14 amino acids. The V gene lost 3 bases and the J gene lost 2 bases, with 11 bases spanning the gap. Germline assignment: CDR1 DFQATT and CDR2 SNEGSKA (reference sequence). CDR3 bases: TGCAGTGCTAGGAGGCCAGGGGCTGGAAACACCATATATTTT. Amino acid sequence: CSARRPGAGNTIYF.

About this clonotype itself: Because it lacks the conserved phenylalanine or tryptophan at the end, this CDR3 is likely a read error. The V and J genes are TRBV7-3 and TRBJ2-2; possible D gene TRBD1, 5 bases. V was clipped by 3 bases and J by 2 bases, with 10 bases between them. The CDR3 covers 15 residues. Germline CDR1 SGHTA, CDR2 FQGTGA. The CDR3 here is CASSLGQGNTGELFY. CDR3 in DNA: TGTGCCAGCAGCTTGGGGCAGGGAAACACCGGGGAGCTGTTTTAT.

This clonotype came up many times. The CDR3 DNA sequence: TGTGCCAGCAGCTTGGGGACTGTTCGTCGGGTTTTCTTT. Protein product: CASSLGTVRRVFF. The chain employs TRBV5-4 and TRBJ1-1; no clear D. The CDR3 is made up of 13 amino acids. V dropped 0 bases and J dropped 13 bases, with 16 bases sitting between them. The V gene's germline CDR1 is SGHNT and CDR2 YYREEE (reference sequence).

Sample share makes this clonotype medium-sized. V is TRBV19 and J is TRBJ1-2; tentatively, D is TRBD1 (5 bases). The V gene's germline CDR1 is LNHDA and CDR2 SQIVND (reference sequence). V was cut by 5 bases and J by 7 bases, with 17 bases left in between. The CDR3 consists of 14 residues. CDR3 bases: TGTGCCAGTAGTCCCCCGGGGGAGAGTAGTGGCTACACCTTC. Residues: CASSPPGESSGYTF.

This clonotype was counted between two and nine times. The rearrangement uses TRBV5-1 and TRBJ1-3, with 7 bases fitting TRBD1. CDR1 is SGHRS and CDR2 is YFSETQ in the germline V gene. The CDR3 loop spans 16 amino acids. Trimming at V came to 4 bases and at J to 0 bases, leaving 7 bases not matched to a gene. The CDR3 bases are TGCGCCAGCAGCCGTCAAACAGGGGTCTCTGGAAACACCATATATTTT. The encoded protein is CASSRQTGVSGNTIYF.

This clonotype was detected ten times or more. V gene TRBV13 combines with J gene TRBJ1-1; no definite D call. Germline V gene lookup returns CDR1 PRHDT and CDR2 FYEKMQ (reference sequence). V was clipped by 5 bases and J by 8 bases, with 15 bases between them. The CDR3 runs 13 residues. The CDR3 region has the DNA TGTGCCAGCAGCGTCCTCCAGGCCCGGGAAGCTTTCTTT. It encodes CASSVLQAREAFF.

This clonotype appeared many times. The rearrangement joins TRBV20-1 to TRBJ2-5; D is perhaps TRBD2 (6 bases). V dropped 2 bases and J dropped 2 bases, with 9 bases sitting between them. The germline V gene encodes CDR1 DFQATT and CDR2 SNEGSKA (reference sequence). The CDR3 runs to 13 residues. DNA for the CDR3: TGCAGTGCTAGACTTCGGGGGCAAGAGACCCAGTACTTC. As protein: CSARLRGQETQYF.

This clonotype appeared many times. The chain couples TRBV21-1 to TRBJ2-7; TRBD1, the table's D call, was not compared with the DNA. TRBV21-1 corresponds to a pseudogene. The CDR3 runs 15 residues. The chain's CDR3 is CASSKNSGQGYEQYF. The CDR3 nucleotides are TGTGCCAGCAGCAAGAACTCGGGACAGGGATACGAGCAGTACTTC.

This clonotype has ten or more counts. CDR3 protein: CASSLVIGGATQETQYF. DNA for the CDR3: TGCGCCAGCAGCTTGGTTATCGGCGGGGCCACTCAAGAGACCCAGTACTTC. The chain combines TRBV5-1 with TRBJ2-5; tentative D call: TRBD2 (6 bases). This CDR3 is 17 amino acids long. V lost 0 bases to trimming and J lost 2 bases, with 17 bases between them. Germline-derived CDR1 and CDR2 are SGHRS and YFSETQ.

This clonotype was observed many times. V usage is TRBV5-5 and J usage is TRBJ2-7; TRBD1 matches 8 bases. The CDR3 totals 14 residues. V lost 5 bases, J lost 0 bases, and 4 bases stayed unmatched. CDR1 is SGHKS, CDR2 YYEKEE, per germline (reference sequence). DNA of the CDR3: TGTGCCAGCAGTTTTGGACAGGGCTCCTACGAGCAGTACTTC. Its translation is CASSFGQGSYEQYF.

In this sample, this clonotype turned up a few times. The genes are TRBV5-1 and TRBJ2-3; D may match TRBD1 or TRBD2 (5 bases each). CDR3 size: 16 residues. Germline lookup yields CDR1 SGHRS and CDR2 YFSETQ. Trimming took 5 bases from V and 1 from J, leaving 17 bases between them. In DNA, the CDR3 is TGCGCCAGCAGTTCCGGGGCAGGATCCGGCACAGATACGCAGTATTTT. It is translated as CASSSGAGSGTDTQYF.

This clonotype was seen many times. The V call is TRBV28, the J call TRBJ1-5; perhaps TRBD1 as D (5 bases). From germline, CDR1 is MDHEN and CDR2 SYDVKM. CDR3 size: 15 residues. Deletions cut 7 bases from V and 2 bases from J, with 15 bases between. CDR3 bases: TGTGCCAGCAACCAGGGTGGAATAGGCAATCAGCCCCAGCATTTT. Protein: CASNQGGIGNQPQHF. Full variable domain (missing parts from reference TRBV28 and TRBJ1-5): DVKVTQSSRYLVKRTGEKVFLECVQDMDHENMFWYRQDPGLGLRLIYFSYDVKMKEKGDIPEGYSVSREKKERFSLILESASTNQTSMYLCASNQGGIGNQPQHFGDGTRLSIL.

J is TRBJ2-7 and V is TRBV7-9; D is uncertain. Trimming stripped 4 bases from V and 4 bases from J, with 8 bases between. Germline-derived CDR1 and CDR2 are SEHNR and FQNEAQ (reference sequence). The CDR3 runs 12 residues. The CDR3 nucleotides are TGTGCCAGCAGCTCAATCGGATACGAGCAGTACTTC. Its protein product is CASSSIGYEQYF.

This clonotype appeared many times. V gene TRBV20-1 combines with J gene TRBJ1-2; no reliable D call. The germline V and J ends were trimmed by 6 bases and 2 bases, with 13 bases remaining between them. Germline values: CDR1 DFQATT, CDR2 SNEGSKA (reference sequence). The CDR3 is 13 residues long. The CDR3 DNA sequence: TGCAGTGCACCACCCGGAGTAAACTATGGCTACACCTTC. This translates into CSAPPGVNYGYTF.

The sample holds many counts of this clonotype. The CDR3 is CASSESALLADQYNEQFF. For the CDR3, the DNA is TGCGCCAGCAGTGAGTCGGCCCTACTAGCGGACCAATACAATGAGCAGTTCTTC. The V and J genes are TRBV10-1 and TRBJ2-1, with 8 positions matching TRBD2. The CDR3 runs to 18 residues. J gave up 4 bases and V 0 bases, and 11 bases lay outside the gene matches. Germline CDR1 and CDR2: WNHNN and SYGVQD (reference sequence).

By share of the sample, this clonotype is medium-sized. The chain links TRBV7-2 to TRBJ2-3; maybe TRBD1 (5 bases). The CDR3 has 15 amino acids. The V end was cut by 4 bases, the J end by 0 bases, with 11 bases between. CDR1 is SGHTA, CDR2 FQGNSA, per germline. The CDR3 coding sequence is TGTGCCAGCAGCTCGCAGGGTTCTAGCACAGATACGCAGTATTTT. Its translation is CASSSQGSSTDTQYF.

This clonotype was counted at least ten times. V is TRBV19 and J is TRBJ1-5; no reliable D call. Trimming shortened V by 5 bases and J by 4 bases, and 12 bases separated the two germline ends. CDR3 length: 14 residues. Per the germline V gene, CDR1 is LNHDA and CDR2 is SQIVND (reference sequence). CDR3 region: CASSETLENQPQHF. The CDR3 coding sequence is TGTGCCAGTAGTGAGACCTTAGAGAATCAGCCCCAGCATTTT. The complete variable domain, with remaining parts taken from reference TRBV19 and TRBJ1-5, reads DGGITQSPKYLFRKEGQNVTLSCEQNLNHDAMYWYRQDPGQGLRLIYYSQIVNDFQKGDIAEGYSVSREKKESFPLTVTSAQKNPTAFYLCASSETLENQPQHFGDGTRLSIL.

This clonotype was detected many times. This chain links TRBV5-1 with TRBJ2-2, with D uncertain. The CDR3 has 13 residues. Germline CDR1 is SGHRS and CDR2 is YFSETQ. Trimming removed 1 base from V and 6 bases from J, with 7 bases in between. CDR3 in DNA: TGCGCCAGCAGCTTGTCTGGGGCCGGGGAGCTGTTTTTT. The encoded protein is CASSLSGAGELFF.

This sequence joins TRBV19 and TRBJ2-1, with a possible D match to TRBD2 (5 bases). Germline V gene lookup returns CDR1 LNHDA and CDR2 SQIVND (reference sequence). This CDR3 comprises 16 residues. Trimming took off 4 bases at V and 3 bases at J, with 16 bases between the two ends. Here the CDR3 DNA reads TGTGCCAGTAGTAATGGGGTAGGGAGCGTCTACAATGAGCAGTTCTTC. It codes for CASSNGVGSVYNEQFF.

Remarks on this clonotype: A read error may produce the germline difference seen at one junction end. CDR3 sequence: CASRGTGGRNTEAFF. The CDR3 DNA follows: TGTGCCAGCAGGGGGACAGGAGGCCGGAACACTGAGGCTTTCTTT. The V call is TRBV6-6, the J call TRBJ1-1; 8 bases are a match to TRBD1. Germline CDR1 MNHNY, CDR2 SVGAGI (reference sequence). The CDR3 is 15 residues long.

In regard to this clonotype: With a much larger clone just one base away, this may be a read error. Since no conserved phenylalanine or tryptophan closes the CDR3, a read error is the likely cause. The chain is built from TRBV29-1 and TRBJ1-1; the D is unclear. V dropped 8 bases and J dropped 3 bases, with 19 bases sitting between them. This CDR3 is built from 14 residues. Per germline, CDR1 SQVTM and CDR2 ANQGSEA. CDR3 amino acids: CSWQRTLKDTEAFS. CDR3 in DNA: TGCAGCTGGCAGAGGACCTTGAAGGACACTGAAGCTTTCTCT.

This clonotype appeared many times. The V gene is TRBV12-3 or TRBV12-4, the J gene TRBJ1-1; 7 bases agree with TRBD1. J gave up 8 bases and V 2 bases, and 5 bases lay outside the gene matches. This CDR3 has 13 residues. In DNA, the CDR3 is TGTGCCAGCAGTTTAAGGGGACAGACGGAAGCTTTCTTT. Translating gives CASSLRGQTEAFF.

The chain is built from TRBV5-1 and TRBJ2-5; D is possibly TRBD2 (6 bases). This CDR3 has 15 amino acids. V dropped 4 bases and J dropped 4 bases, with 17 bases sitting between them. Germline V gene sequence: CDR1 SGHRS, CDR2 YFSETQ. CDR3 DNA sequence: TGCGCCAGCAGCCCAGAAGCGGGTCCAGGAGAGACCCAGTACTTC. Encoded protein: CASSPEAGPGETQYF.

This clonotype appeared many times. The CDR3 protein is CASSQVVMNTEAFF. The CDR3, as DNA: TGCGCCAGCAGCCAAGTTGTCATGAACACTGAAGCTTTCTTT. The rearrangement joins TRBV4-1 to TRBJ1-1; D remains ambiguous. Germline CDR1 is MGHRA and CDR2 is YSYEKL. Trimming pared 1 base from V and 0 bases from J, leaving 6 bases between. The CDR3 spans 14 residues.

This clonotype was counted at least ten times. The chain uses TRBV12-3 or TRBV12-4 and TRBJ2-5; D is perhaps TRBD1 (6 bases). The V and J ends lost 6 bases and 6 bases respectively, with 17 bases between them. The CDR3 totals 14 residues. The CDR3 DNA reads TGTGCCAGCAGCGATGATACAGGGTTTCAGACCCAGTACTTC. It is translated as CASSDDTGFQTQYF.

This clonotype is categorized as medium-sized. The CDR3: CASSQGAGTYEQYF. The DNA of the CDR3 is TGTGCCAGCAGCCAAGGGGCAGGGACCTACGAGCAGTACTTC. The rearrangement joins TRBV3-1 to TRBJ2-7, with D perhaps matching TRBD1 (5 bases). CDR1 and CDR2 from the germline V gene are LGHDT and YNNKEL (reference sequence). The V end was cut by 1 base, the J end by 2 bases, with 9 bases between. The CDR3 spans 14 residues.

The table lists this clonotype with many counts. This chain links TRBV6-2 or TRBV6-3 with TRBJ1-5; D might be TRBD1 (5 bases). The V and J ends lost 6 bases and 6 bases respectively, with 12 bases between them. CDR3 length: 13 amino acids. Germline V lookup: CDR1 MNHEY, CDR2 SVGEGT. The DNA of the CDR3 is TGTGCCAGCAGAGGGGTGTGGGGTCAGCCCCAGCATTTT. This translates into CASRGVWGQPQHF.